This TCR beta chain was recovered during a study of cytomegalovirus exposure and HLA in healthy donors. Regarding the study as a whole: Among the sequence variants, a highly shared cluster was likely an artifact of sequencing.

Germline CDR1 and CDR2: SGHRS and YFSETQ. The CDR3 is 14 amino acids. J was trimmed by 0 bases and V by 4 bases; bases with no gene match: 2. PCR involved 60 Vbeta and 13 Jbeta primers. Profiling relied on immunoSEQ multiplex PCR, and the TCRdb table lists in-frame clones only, not all of them. The sample has roughly 120,000 clones; 77% are singletons. Of note for this clone: Its antigen is currently unknown.

The gene calls are TRBV5-1 and TRBJ2-5, with 8 bases lining up with TRBD2. The receptor's source is a woman in her 40s in good health and CMV-seropositive. Sample: PBMCs. For the CDR3, the DNA is TGCGCCAGCAGCACGGGGGGGAACCAAGAGACCCAGTACTTC. This gives the protein CASSTGGNQETQYF. The full variable domain, its missing parts supplied by reference TRBV5-1 and TRBJ2-5, is KAGVTQTPRYLIKTRGQQVTLSCSPISGHRSVSWYQQTPGQGLQFLFEYFSETQRNKGNFPGRFSGRQFSNSRSEMNVSTLELGDSALYLCASSTGGNQETQYFGPGTRLLVL.